These T cell receptor beta chains were read from a single sample in a study of T cell responses to AZD1222 COVID-19 vaccine. The method was immunoSEQ multiplex PCR; TCRdb's version includes in-frame clones alone and lacks a portion of them. Among more than 85,000 clones, about 86% were seen once, and the ten largest hold around 5.1%. Here the sequenced sample was peripheral blood, taken on day 0 of AZD1222 vaccination. The receptors shown here come from an adult in good health. The CDR3 runs from the conserved cysteine through the conserved F or W. Fields, in order: D gene, J gene, V gene, clone size, CDR3 protein, CDR3 DNA. A D gene is named only where the DNA matches it firmly. Some rows mark clone size as missing; the rest say once, few, many or name a class of expanded clone.

NA TRBJ1-1 TRBV11-2 NA CASSSPGRGTEAFF TGTGCCAGCAGCTCCCCGGGACGGGGCACTGAAGCTTTCTTT
NA TRBJ1-1 TRBV2 NA CASSLLAEAFF TGTGCCAGCAGTCTCCTGGCTGAAGCTTTCTTT
NA TRBJ2-6 TRBV19 NA CASSIVGAGLSSGANVLTF TGTGCCAGTAGTATAGTGGGGGCAGGACTCTCCTCTGGGGCCAACGTCCTGACTTTC
TRBD2 TRBJ2-7 TRBV11-2 NA CASRSPGLAGGRSSYEQYF TGTGCCAGCAGATCCCCGGGGCTAGCGGGGGGGAGGAGCTCCTACGAGCAGTACTTC
NA TRBJ1-2 TRBV3-1/TRBV3-2 NA CASSQETGAGGPGYGYTF TGTGCCAGCAGCCAAGAGACTGGTGCGGGGGGCCCCGGCTATGGCTACACCTTC
NA TRBJ1-2 TRBV4-2 NA CASSPAETGKANYGYTF TGTGCCAGCAGCCCAGCTGAAACAGGGAAGGCTAACTATGGCTACACCTTC
NA TRBJ1-1 TRBV7-2 NA CASNAFPNTEAFF TGTGCCAGCAACGCTTTCCCGAACACTGAAGCTTTCTTT
NA TRBJ1-2 TRBV9 NA CASGRGIGGYTF TGTGCCAGCGGTCGGGGGATAGGCGGCTACACCTTC
TRBD1 TRBJ1-2 TRBV20-1 NA CSASEGQGSRGYTF TGCAGTGCTAGTGAAGGACAGGGGTCTCGGGGCTACACCTTC
TRBD1 TRBJ1-2 TRBV7-3 few CASSPTGAGGYTF TGTGCCAGCAGCCCAACAGGGGCGGGTGGCTACACCTTC
NA TRBJ2-7 TRBV7-2 NA CASSSQDKPSYEQYF TGTGCCAGCAGCTCCCAGGACAAGCCGTCCTACGAGCAGTACTTC
NA TRBJ1-5 TRBV6-2/TRBV6-3 NA CASSYSKTGDSNQPQHF TGTGCCAGCAGTTACTCGAAAACAGGAGATAGCAATCAGCCCCAGCATTTT
NA TRBJ2-1 TRBV7-9 few CASSSNRDGLSEQFF TGTGCCAGCAGCTCGAACCGGGACGGTCTCAGTGAGCAGTTCTTC
NA TRBJ2-1 TRBV7-3 NA CASSLRTNMDEQFF TGTGCCAGCAGCTTGCGGACCAACATGGATGAGCAGTTCTTC
NA TRBJ1-5 TRBV15 NA CATSRDGQGPQPQHF TGTGCCACCAGCAGAGATGGGCAGGGGCCACAGCCCCAGCATTTT